This TCR beta chain originates from a study of spatial heterogeneity in lung cancer. Background on the study: The library had UMIs, and each TCR and UMI pair averaged more than ten raw reads.

Time point described: sample taken at primary tumor resection. The authors sequenced whole RNA from tumor, nontumor lung or frozen PBMC without sorting. V lost 10 bases and J 6 bases, leaving 19 bases between the germline ends. The CDR3 loop spans 14 amino acids. Germline V gene data show CDR1 as MNHGY and CDR2 as SAAAGT. This clonotype has more than one count but fewer than ten. Every molecule of TCR cDNA had its own unique molecular identifier. TCRdb reanalysed the 5' RACE reads using MiXCR and keeps one entry per CDR3 protein. This repertoire shows tens of thousands of distinct CDR3 sequences, just over 3% found once; its top ten account for 36%.

This clonotype was obtained from a male donor with early-stage non-small cell lung cancer. The V gene is TRBV6-8, the J gene TRBJ1-5, with D maybe TRBD1 (5 bases). Material: normal lung tissue next to the tumor, obtained at surgery. CDR3: CANLDNKDGQPQHF. The CDR3 DNA reads TGTGCCAACTTGGACAATAAAGATGGTCAGCCCCAGCATTTT.